These T cell receptor beta chains were read from a single sample in a study of cytomegalovirus exposure and HLA in healthy donors. Assay used: immunoSEQ multiplex PCR; TCRdb lists only in-frame clones, some missing. The profile shows hundreds of thousands of clones, roughly 90% of them singletons. Source material: PBMCs. These TCRs come from a woman under 30 in good health and CMV-seronegative. The CDR3 runs from the conserved cysteine through the conserved F or W. The order of the fields is J gene, V gene, D gene, clone size, CDR3 protein, CDR3 DNA. A D gene is named only where the DNA matches it firmly. Size values are once, few and many counts, or a class for expanded clones, and some rows have none.

J gene: TRBJ1-2; V gene: TRBV29-1; D gene: NA; clone size: NA; CDR3 protein: CSVVSGGIVGYTF; CDR3 DNA: TGCAGCGTTGTCTCTGGGGGCATCGTCGGCTACACCTTC
J gene: TRBJ2-1; V gene: TRBV5-4; D gene: TRBD2; clone size: few; CDR3 protein: CASSLDGRAYNEQFF; CDR3 DNA: TGTGCCAGCAGCTTGGACGGGAGGGCCTACAATGAGCAGTTCTTC
J gene: TRBJ2-2; V gene: TRBV4-1; D gene: TRBD2; clone size: NA; CDR3 protein: CASSPAGRAVTGELFF; CDR3 DNA: TGCGCCAGCAGCCCGGCCGGGAGGGCGGTTACCGGGGAGCTGTTTTTT
J gene: TRBJ1-1; V gene: TRBV7-9; D gene: NA; clone size: NA; CDR3 protein: CASSPLRGIGDTEAFF; CDR3 DNA: TGTGCCAGCAGCCCCTTACGGGGAATAGGTGACACTGAAGCTTTCTTT
J gene: TRBJ1-3; V gene: TRBV5-1; D gene: TRBD1; clone size: NA; CDR3 protein: CASSSTGAENTIYF; CDR3 DNA: TGCGCCAGCAGCTCGACAGGGGCTGAAAACACCATATATTTT
J gene: TRBJ1-4; V gene: TRBV15; D gene: NA; clone size: NA; CDR3 protein: CATSSGFEGDEKLFF; CDR3 DNA: TGTGCCACCAGCTCCGGGTTCGAGGGGGATGAAAAACTGTTTTTT
J gene: TRBJ1-6; V gene: TRBV9; D gene: NA; clone size: NA; CDR3 protein: CASSPLAGVNSPLHF; CDR3 DNA: TGTGCCAGCAGCCCCCTTGCAGGGGTTAATTCACCCCTCCACTTT
J gene: TRBJ2-7; V gene: TRBV29-1; D gene: TRBD2; clone size: NA; CDR3 protein: CSVGFWAGGPTYEQYF; CDR3 DNA: TGCAGCGTTGGATTTTGGGCGGGAGGGCCCACCTACGAGCAGTACTTC
J gene: TRBJ2-2; V gene: TRBV4-1; D gene: TRBD2; clone size: NA; CDR3 protein: CASSQDPAGAGELFF; CDR3 DNA: TGCGCCAGCAGCCAAGATCCGGCGGGGGCCGGGGAGCTGTTTTTT
J gene: TRBJ2-7; V gene: TRBV28; D gene: TRBD1; clone size: NA; CDR3 protein: CASSPQGALGEQYF; CDR3 DNA: TGTGCCAGCAGTCCCCAGGGGGCGCTGGGCGAGCAGTACTTC
J gene: TRBJ2-5; V gene: TRBV18; D gene: TRBD2; clone size: NA; CDR3 protein: CASSPAGVVGETQYF; CDR3 DNA: TGTGCCAGCTCACCTGCGGGAGTAGTTGGAGAGACCCAGTACTTC
J gene: TRBJ1-4; V gene: TRBV5-1; D gene: NA; clone size: NA; CDR3 protein: CASSLGRGNEKLFF; CDR3 DNA: TGCGCCAGCAGCTTAGGCAGGGGTAATGAAAAACTGTTTTTT
J gene: TRBJ2-2; V gene: TRBV4-3; D gene: NA; clone size: NA; CDR3 protein: CASSGQGNTGELFF; CDR3 DNA: TGCGCCAGCAGCGGTCAGGGAAACACCGGGGAGCTGTTTTTT
J gene: TRBJ1-1; V gene: TRBV10-1; D gene: NA; clone size: few; CDR3 protein: CASSDARGMNTEAFF; CDR3 DNA: TGCGCCAGCAGTGATGCTAGAGGTATGAACACTGAAGCTTTCTTT
J gene: TRBJ2-7; V gene: TRBV5-1; D gene: TRBD2; clone size: NA; CDR3 protein: CASSLGPGGNEQYF; CDR3 DNA: TGCGCCAGCAGCTTGGGTCCGGGGGGGAACGAGCAGTACTTC
J gene: TRBJ2-7; V gene: TRBV11-2; D gene: NA; clone size: once; CDR3 protein: CASSPRRFGGGPLLREQYF; CDR3 DNA: TGTGCCAGCAGCCCTCGCCGGTTTGGGGGCGGCCCTCTCCTACGGGAGCAGTACTTC
J gene: TRBJ2-1; V gene: TRBV14; D gene: TRBD2; clone size: NA; CDR3 protein: CASSQRTSGYNEQFF; CDR3 DNA: TGTGCCAGCAGCCAGCGGACTAGCGGATACAATGAGCAGTTCTTC
J gene: TRBJ2-7; V gene: TRBV7-2; D gene: NA; clone size: NA; CDR3 protein: CASSPSYEQYF; CDR3 DNA: TGTGCCAGCAGCCCCTCTTACGAGCAGTACTTC
J gene: TRBJ2-5; V gene: TRBV5-1; D gene: NA; clone size: NA; CDR3 protein: CASSPRQRGETQYF; CDR3 DNA: TGCGCCAGCAGCCCTCGCCAGAGAGGAGAGACCCAGTACTTC
J gene: TRBJ2-3; V gene: TRBV9; D gene: NA; clone size: once; CDR3 protein: CASSRGGGSTDTQYF; CDR3 DNA: TGTGCCAGCAGCAGAGGCGGCGGGTCCACAGATACGCAGTATTTT
J gene: TRBJ2-7; V gene: TRBV10-1; D gene: NA; clone size: NA; CDR3 protein: CASSEPGSYEQYF; CDR3 DNA: TGCGCCAGCAGTGAACCGGGGTCCTACGAGCAGTACTTC
J gene: TRBJ1-5; V gene: TRBV28; D gene: TRBD1; clone size: few; CDR3 protein: CASSPGGGDQPQHF; CDR3 DNA: TGTGCCAGCAGCCCAGGGGGCGGCGACCAGCCCCAGCATTTT
J gene: TRBJ2-7; V gene: TRBV5-6; D gene: NA; clone size: NA; CDR3 protein: CASSSSYEQYF; CDR3 DNA: TGTGCCAGCTCCAGCTCCTACGAGCAGTACTTC
J gene: TRBJ2-1; V gene: TRBV6-5; D gene: NA; clone size: NA; CDR3 protein: CASSFSGGKGWEQFF; CDR3 DNA: TGTGCCAGCAGTTTTTCAGGGGGGAAGGGTTGGGAGCAGTTCTTC
J gene: TRBJ1-1; V gene: TRBV9; D gene: TRBD1; clone size: NA; CDR3 protein: CASSVAVSPTGYTEAFF; CDR3 DNA: TGTGCCAGCAGCGTAGCCGTATCCCCGACAGGGTACACTGAAGCTTTCTTT
J gene: TRBJ2-2; V gene: TRBV21-1; D gene: NA; clone size: few; CDR3 protein: CASKERGAGGELFF; CDR3 DNA: TGTGCCAGCAAGGAACGGGGGGCAGGCGGGGAGCTGTTTTTT
J gene: TRBJ1-4; V gene: TRBV7-7; D gene: NA; clone size: NA; CDR3 protein: CASSLVTGIVATNEKLFF; CDR3 DNA: TGTGCTAGCAGCTTAGTCACAGGTATCGTTGCAACTAATGAAAAACTGTTTTTT
J gene: TRBJ2-3; V gene: TRBV2; D gene: TRBD2; clone size: once; CDR3 protein: CASSEARALKRGTQYF; CDR3 DNA: TGTGCCAGCAGTGAAGCTAGGGCTTTAAAGCGGGGTACGCAGTATTTT
J gene: TRBJ2-5; V gene: TRBV5-6; D gene: NA; clone size: NA; CDR3 protein: CASSTMALTQYF; CDR3 DNA: TGTGCCAGCAGCACGATGGCCCTGACCCAGTACTTC
J gene: TRBJ2-7; V gene: TRBV9; D gene: NA; clone size: NA; CDR3 protein: CASSVAPVRDEQYF; CDR3 DNA: TGTGCCAGCAGCGTAGCGCCGGTCCGGGACGAGCAGTACTTC
J gene: TRBJ2-7; V gene: TRBV5-4; D gene: NA; clone size: NA; CDR3 protein: CASSEDTFTYEQYF; CDR3 DNA: TGTGCCAGCAGCGAGGACACTTTTACTTACGAGCAGTACTTC
J gene: TRBJ2-7; V gene: TRBV11-2; D gene: TRBD2; clone size: NA; CDR3 protein: CASSLIGGRGVEQYF; CDR3 DNA: TGTGCCAGCAGCTTAATCGGGGGGAGAGGTGTCGAGCAGTACTTC
J gene: TRBJ2-1; V gene: TRBV6-4; D gene: NA; clone size: NA; CDR3 protein: CASSDSGGTRGPMEQFF; CDR3 DNA: TGTGCCAGCAGTGACTCTGGGGGGACCCGAGGTCCAATGGAGCAGTTCTTC
J gene: TRBJ2-3; V gene: TRBV11-2; D gene: NA; clone size: once; CDR3 protein: CASSFLWGDLRTDTQYF; CDR3 DNA: TGTGCCAGCAGCTTCTTATGGGGGGATTTGAGGACAGATACGCAGTATTTT
J gene: TRBJ1-5; V gene: TRBV28; D gene: NA; clone size: NA; CDR3 protein: CASSYRVGMGNQPQHF; CDR3 DNA: TGTGCCAGCAGTTACAGGGTGGGCATGGGCAATCAGCCCCAGCATTTT
J gene: TRBJ2-7; V gene: TRBV6-5; D gene: TRBD2; clone size: NA; CDR3 protein: CASSPGLAGYEQYF; CDR3 DNA: TGTGCCAGCAGTCCCGGACTAGCGGGCTACGAGCAGTACTTC
J gene: TRBJ2-7; V gene: TRBV4-1; D gene: TRBD1; clone size: NA; CDR3 protein: CASSQDGGWDRDFSYEQYF; CDR3 DNA: TGCGCCAGCAGCCAAGACGGGGGGTGGGACAGGGATTTCTCCTACGAGCAGTACTTC
J gene: TRBJ2-7; V gene: TRBV27; D gene: TRBD1; clone size: NA; CDR3 protein: CASSLSTGGNYEQYF; CDR3 DNA: TGTGCCAGCAGTTTATCGACAGGGGGGAACTACGAGCAGTACTTC
J gene: TRBJ2-2; V gene: TRBV9; D gene: TRBD2; clone size: NA; CDR3 protein: CASSVSTADGLAPNTGELFF; CDR3 DNA: TGTGCCAGCAGCGTGAGCACGGCGGACGGACTAGCACCGAACACCGGGGAGCTGTTTTTT
J gene: TRBJ2-3; V gene: TRBV9; D gene: TRBD2; clone size: NA; CDR3 protein: CASSASREFHTQYF; CDR3 DNA: TGTGCCAGCAGCGCCTCGCGGGAGTTTCATACGCAGTATTTT
J gene: TRBJ2-3; V gene: TRBV7-8; D gene: NA; clone size: NA; CDR3 protein: CASSLRYRLEGTDTQYF; CDR3 DNA: TGTGCCAGCAGCCTACGATATAGACTAGAGGGCACAGATACGCAGTATTTT
J gene: TRBJ2-3; V gene: TRBV4-3; D gene: NA; clone size: NA; CDR3 protein: CASSHHTDTQYF; CDR3 DNA: TGCGCCAGCAGCCACCACACAGATACGCAGTATTTT
J gene: TRBJ2-7; V gene: TRBV9; D gene: TRBD2; clone size: NA; CDR3 protein: CASSVSPSGSYEQYF; CDR3 DNA: TGTGCCAGCAGCGTGTCCCCTAGCGGCTCCTACGAGCAGTACTTC
J gene: TRBJ2-1; V gene: TRBV27; D gene: NA; clone size: NA; CDR3 protein: CASSLSSGYEQFF; CDR3 DNA: TGTGCCAGCAGTTTATCCTCCGGGTATGAGCAGTTCTTC
J gene: TRBJ2-3; V gene: TRBV6-5; D gene: NA; clone size: NA; CDR3 protein: CASRHSLTDTQYF; CDR3 DNA: TGTGCCAGCAGACATTCCCTCACAGATACGCAGTATTTT
J gene: TRBJ2-5; V gene: TRBV15; D gene: TRBD1; clone size: NA; CDR3 protein: CATNRGEETQYF; CDR3 DNA: TGTGCCACCAACAGGGGCGAAGAGACCCAGTACTTC
J gene: TRBJ2-1; V gene: TRBV13; D gene: TRBD1; clone size: NA; CDR3 protein: CASSWGQGARNEQFF; CDR3 DNA: TGTGCCAGCAGCTGGGGACAGGGGGCGAGAAATGAGCAGTTCTTC
J gene: TRBJ2-5; V gene: TRBV5-6; D gene: TRBD2; clone size: NA; CDR3 protein: CASNKLAGGETQYF; CDR3 DNA: TGTGCCAGCAACAAGCTAGCGGGTGGAGAGACCCAGTACTTC